These T cell receptor beta chains were read from a single sample in a study of blood T cell repertoires in COVID-19. TCRdb's table, derived via immunoSEQ multiplex PCR, lists solely in-frame clones and lacks some. The repertoire includes about 180,000 clones, less than 90% of them detected once, and less than 15% sits in the top ten. Sequencing input: peripheral blood. The receptors originated from a man aged 18 to 30 with active or convalescent COVID-19. The CDR3 runs from the conserved cysteine through the conserved F or W. The D gene is left open where the match is weak. Not every row has a clone size; where given, it reads once, few, many or a size class.

TRBJ1-2 | . | TRBD1 | TRBV7-2 | CASSLAPDRGLGYTF | TGTGCCAGCAGCTTAGCCCCAGACAGGGGGCTGGGCTACACCTTC
TRBJ2-5 | . | . | TRBV13 | CASSPRLQTGQETQYF | TGTGCCAGCAGCCCCAGACTCCAAACTGGCCAAGAGACCCAGTACTTC
TRBJ2-1 | once | TRBD2 | TRBV11-3 | CASSYGLAGVNNEQFF | TGTGCCAGCAGCTACGGACTAGCGGGAGTTAACAATGAGCAGTTCTTC
TRBJ2-7 | . | TRBD1 | TRBV27 | CASSLSGTDSYEQYF | TGTGCCAGCAGTTTATCTGGGACAGACTCCTACGAGCAGTACTTC
TRBJ2-2 | . | . | TRBV6-5 | CASKAASGNTGELFF | TGTGCCAGCAAAGCTGCCAGCGGGAACACCGGGGAGCTGTTTTTT
TRBJ1-3 | . | TRBD1 | TRBV7-2 | CASSSGTGAGNTIYF | TGTGCCAGCAGCTCGGGGACAGGAGCTGGAAACACCATATATTTT
TRBJ1-4 | . | TRBD1 | TRBV19 | CASSMGQSNEKLFF | TGTGCCAGCAGTATGGGACAGTCTAATGAAAAACTGTTTTTT
TRBJ2-5 | . | . | TRBV19 | CASSPRAGTSQETQYF | TGTGCCAGTAGCCCCCGGGCAGGGACTTCTCAAGAGACCCAGTACTTC
TRBJ1-2 | . | . | TRBV30 | CAWSVSVMAGGYTF | TGTGCCTGGAGTGTATCTGTAATGGCGGGTGGCTACACCTTC
TRBJ2-1 | once | TRBD2 | TRBV29-1 | CSQTSGALSSYNEQFF | TGCAGCCAAACTAGCGGGGCCTTAAGCTCCTACAATGAGCAGTTCTTC
TRBJ2-3 | . | . | TRBV19 | CASSISAGAPDTQYF | TGTGCCAGTAGTATCTCGGCGGGGGCCCCAGATACGCAGTATTTT
TRBJ1-2 | . | . | TRBV5-1 | CASSLGDSNYGYTF | TGCGCCAGCAGCTTAGGGGATTCGAACTATGGCTACACCTTC
TRBJ1-2 | . | . | TRBV10-2 | CASSSTGQHGYTF | TGCGCCAGCAGTTCGACGGGACAACATGGCTACACCTTC
TRBJ2-4 | few | TRBD2 | TRBV28 | CASSLGLGLLAKNIQYF | TGTGCCAGCAGTTTAGGACTAGGTCTCCTAGCCAAAAACATTCAGTACTTC
TRBJ2-7 | . | . | TRBV5-4 | CASSLESGYEQYF | TGTGCCAGCAGCTTGGAGTCGGGCTACGAGCAGTACTTC
TRBJ2-1 | . | TRBD2 | TRBV4-3 | CASSQVRGRGSYNEQFF | TGCGCCAGCAGCCAAGTGAGAGGGAGGGGCTCCTACAATGAGCAGTTCTTC
TRBJ1-2 | . | TRBD1 | TRBV6-5 | CASSYPPGQGAGYTF | TGTGCCAGCAGTTACCCTCCGGGACAGGGGGCTGGCTACACCTTC